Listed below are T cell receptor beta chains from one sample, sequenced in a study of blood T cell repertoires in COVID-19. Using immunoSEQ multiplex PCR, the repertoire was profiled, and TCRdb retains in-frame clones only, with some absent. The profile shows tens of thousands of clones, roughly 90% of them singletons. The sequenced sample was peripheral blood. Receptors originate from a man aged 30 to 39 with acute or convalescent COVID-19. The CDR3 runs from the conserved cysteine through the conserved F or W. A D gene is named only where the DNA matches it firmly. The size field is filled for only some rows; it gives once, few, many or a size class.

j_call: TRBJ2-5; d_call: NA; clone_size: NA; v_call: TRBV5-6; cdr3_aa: CASRMGGARRETQYF; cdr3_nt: TGTGCCAGCAGAATGGGGGGGGCCAGGAGAGAGACCCAGTACTTC
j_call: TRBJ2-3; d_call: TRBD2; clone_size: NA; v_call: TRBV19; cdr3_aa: CASSFHGEGRGTDTQYF; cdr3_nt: TGTGCCAGTAGTTTCCACGGGGAGGGCCGTGGCACAGATACGCAGTATTTT
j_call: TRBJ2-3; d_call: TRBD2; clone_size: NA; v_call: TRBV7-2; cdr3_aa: CASRSSGTRSTDTQYF; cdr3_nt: TGTGCCAGCAGATCCTCCGGGACTAGAAGCACAGATACGCAGTATTTT
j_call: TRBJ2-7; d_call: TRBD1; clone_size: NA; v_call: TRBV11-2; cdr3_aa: CASSTEAPGQGYYEQYF; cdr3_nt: TGTGCCAGCAGCACAGAGGCCCCGGGACAGGGGTACTACGAGCAGTACTTC
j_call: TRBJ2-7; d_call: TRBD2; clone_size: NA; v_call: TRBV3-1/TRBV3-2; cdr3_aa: CASSQEGEHIAGVTSYEQYF; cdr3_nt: TGTGCCAGCAGCCAAGAGGGGGAGCATATAGCGGGAGTTACTTCCTACGAGCAGTACTTC
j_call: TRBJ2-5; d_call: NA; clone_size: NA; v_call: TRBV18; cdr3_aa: CASSPSQSYQETQYF; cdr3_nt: TGTGCCAGCTCACCATCGCAGTCGTACCAAGAGACCCAGTACTTC
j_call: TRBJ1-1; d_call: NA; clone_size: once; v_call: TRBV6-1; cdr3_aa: CASSDSGFGAFF; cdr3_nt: TGTGCCAGCAGTGATTCGGGGTTTGGGGCTTTCTTT
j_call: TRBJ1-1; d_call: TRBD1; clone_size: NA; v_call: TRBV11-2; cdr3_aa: CASSLDSRGVRNTEAFF; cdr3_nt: TGTGCCAGCAGCTTAGATAGCAGGGGGGTTCGGAACACTGAAGCTTTCTTT
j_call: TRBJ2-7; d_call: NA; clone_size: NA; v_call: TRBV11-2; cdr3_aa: CASSHSYEQYF; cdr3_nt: TGTGCCAGCAGCCATTCCTACGAGCAGTACTTC
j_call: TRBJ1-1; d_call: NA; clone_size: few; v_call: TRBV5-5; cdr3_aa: CASSFRGIGEAFF; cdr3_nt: TGTGCCAGCAGTTTCAGGGGTATTGGTGAAGCTTTCTTT
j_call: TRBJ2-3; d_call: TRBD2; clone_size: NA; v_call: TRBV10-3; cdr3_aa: CAISGTSGRADWTDTQYF; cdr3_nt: TGTGCCATCAGCGGGACTAGCGGGAGGGCCGATTGGACAGATACGCAGTATTTT
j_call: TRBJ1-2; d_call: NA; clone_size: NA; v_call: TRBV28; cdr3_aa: CASRKQGNYGYTF; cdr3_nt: TGTGCCAGCAGAAAACAGGGTAACTATGGCTACACCTTC
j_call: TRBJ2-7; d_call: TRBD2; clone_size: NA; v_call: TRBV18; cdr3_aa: CASSPPVAGLGEQYF; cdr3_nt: TGTGCCAGCTCACCACCGGTAGCGGGGCTGGGAGAGCAGTACTTC
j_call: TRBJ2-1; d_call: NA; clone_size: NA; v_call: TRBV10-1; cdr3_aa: CASSFLSGSSYNEQFF; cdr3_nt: TGCGCCAGCAGTTTTTTAAGCGGCAGCTCCTACAATGAGCAGTTCTTC
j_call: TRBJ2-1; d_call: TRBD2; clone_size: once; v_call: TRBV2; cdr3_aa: CASSSSGAPPEQFF; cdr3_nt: TGTGCCAGCAGCTCTAGCGGGGCCCCCCCGGAGCAGTTCTTC
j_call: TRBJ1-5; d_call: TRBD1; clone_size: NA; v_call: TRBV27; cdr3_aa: CASSPDRGRNQPQHF; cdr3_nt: TGTGCCAGCAGTCCCGACAGGGGGCGGAATCAGCCCCAGCATTTT
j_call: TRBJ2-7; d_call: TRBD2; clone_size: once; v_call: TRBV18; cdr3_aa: CASSPGGVPYEQYF; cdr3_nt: TGTGCCAGCTCACCAGGGGGGGTCCCCTACGAGCAGTACTTC
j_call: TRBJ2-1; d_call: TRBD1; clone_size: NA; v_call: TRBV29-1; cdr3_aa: CSVGRTGVINEQFF; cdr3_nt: TGCAGCGTGGGACGGACAGGGGTCATAAATGAGCAGTTCTTC
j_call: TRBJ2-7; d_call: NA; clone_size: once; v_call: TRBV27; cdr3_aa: CASSLRSGYEQYF; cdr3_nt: TGTGCCAGCAGTTTGAGGAGCGGCTACGAGCAGTACTTC
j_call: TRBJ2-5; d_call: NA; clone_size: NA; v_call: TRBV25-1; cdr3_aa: CASSRGGQQETQYF; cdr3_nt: TGTGCCAGCAGTCGGGGGGGACAGCAAGAGACCCAGTACTTC
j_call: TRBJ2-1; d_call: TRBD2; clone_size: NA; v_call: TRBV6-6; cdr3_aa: CASSLDLSGGANEQFF; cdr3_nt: TGTGCCAGCAGTTTAGATCTTTCGGGAGGGGCAAATGAGCAGTTCTTC
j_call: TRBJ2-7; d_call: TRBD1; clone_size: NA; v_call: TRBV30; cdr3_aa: CAWSKVPGQATYEQYF; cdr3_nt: TGTGCCTGGAGCAAAGTACCGGGACAGGCAACCTACGAGCAGTACTTC
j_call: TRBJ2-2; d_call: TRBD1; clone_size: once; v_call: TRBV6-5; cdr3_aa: CASRTQGALGGELFF; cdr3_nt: TGTGCCAGCAGAACCCAGGGGGCGCTTGGCGGGGAGCTGTTTTTT
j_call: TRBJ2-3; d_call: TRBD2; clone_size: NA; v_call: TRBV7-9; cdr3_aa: CASSAGTSGRIAQYF; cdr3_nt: TGTGCCAGCAGCGCAGGGACTAGCGGGAGGATTGCGCAGTATTTT
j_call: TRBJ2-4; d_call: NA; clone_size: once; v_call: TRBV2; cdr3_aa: CASNTGISGKNIQYF; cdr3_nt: TGTGCCAGCAATACAGGGATCTCGGGCAAAAACATTCAGTACTTC
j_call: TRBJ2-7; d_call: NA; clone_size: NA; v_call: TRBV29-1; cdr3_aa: CSVELAGGQGRAFYEQYF; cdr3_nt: TGCAGCGTTGAACTCGCGGGGGGACAGGGCAGGGCTTTCTACGAGCAGTACTTC
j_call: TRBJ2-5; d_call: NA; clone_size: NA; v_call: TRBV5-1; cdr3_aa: CASSPRGQETQYF; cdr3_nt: TGCGCCAGCAGCCCTCGGGGCCAAGAGACCCAGTACTTC
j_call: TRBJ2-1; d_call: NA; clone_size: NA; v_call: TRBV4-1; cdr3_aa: CASSREDHEGYNEQFF; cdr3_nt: TGCGCCAGCAGCCGAGAAGACCATGAGGGATACAATGAGCAGTTCTTC
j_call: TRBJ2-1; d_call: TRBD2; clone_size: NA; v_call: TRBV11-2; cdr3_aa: CASSRELGLERNEQFF; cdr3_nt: TGTGCCAGCAGTCGCGAGCTAGGACTAGAGCGAAATGAGCAGTTCTTC
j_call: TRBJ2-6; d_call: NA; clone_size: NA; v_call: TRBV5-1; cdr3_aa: CASSLVPRSSGANVLTF; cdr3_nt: TGCGCCAGCAGCTTGGTCCCTCGTAGCTCTGGGGCCAACGTCCTGACTTTC
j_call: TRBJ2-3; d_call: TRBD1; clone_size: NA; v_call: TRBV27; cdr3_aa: CASSSGTVTTDTQYF; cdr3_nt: TGTGCCAGCAGTTCCGGGACAGTCACCACAGATACGCAGTATTTT
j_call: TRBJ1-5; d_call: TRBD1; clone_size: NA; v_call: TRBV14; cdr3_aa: CASSPGQNQPQHF; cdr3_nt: TGTGCCAGCAGCCCGGGACAGAATCAGCCCCAGCATTTT
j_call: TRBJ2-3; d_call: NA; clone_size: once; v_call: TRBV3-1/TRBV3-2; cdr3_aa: CASSQVVGADTQYF; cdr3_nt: TGTGCCAGCAGCCAAGTCGTGGGAGCAGATACGCAGTATTTT
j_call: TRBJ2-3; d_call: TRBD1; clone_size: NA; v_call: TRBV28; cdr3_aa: CASRRQGQGTDTQYF; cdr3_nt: TGTGCCAGCAGAAGACAGGGACAGGGGACAGATACGCAGTATTTT
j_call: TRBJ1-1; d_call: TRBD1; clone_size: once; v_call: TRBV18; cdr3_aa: CASSPNRGTEAFF; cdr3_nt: TGTGCCAGCTCACCAAACAGGGGGACTGAAGCTTTCTTT
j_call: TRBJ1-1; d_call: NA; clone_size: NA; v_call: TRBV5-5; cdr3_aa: CASSLEWGGGAFF; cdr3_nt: TGTGCCAGCAGCTTGGAGTGGGGGGGAGGAGCTTTCTTT
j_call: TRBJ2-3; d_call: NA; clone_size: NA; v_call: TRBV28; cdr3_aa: CASSWDNTDTQYF; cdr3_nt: TGTGCCAGCAGCTGGGACAACACAGATACGCAGTATTTT
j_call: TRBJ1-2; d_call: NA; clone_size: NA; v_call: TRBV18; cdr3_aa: CASSTGSGGYTF; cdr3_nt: TGTGCCAGCTCGACGGGGTCCGGTGGCTACACCTTC
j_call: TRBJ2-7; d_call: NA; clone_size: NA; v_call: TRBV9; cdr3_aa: CASSVDSGRGNEQYF; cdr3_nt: TGTGCCAGCAGCGTAGACAGCGGTCGAGGGAACGAGCAGTACTTC
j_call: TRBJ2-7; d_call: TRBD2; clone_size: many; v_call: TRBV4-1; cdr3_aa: CASSQEAGTSGTYEQYF; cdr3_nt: TGCGCCAGCAGCCAAGAGGCGGGGACTAGCGGGACGTACGAGCAGTACTTC
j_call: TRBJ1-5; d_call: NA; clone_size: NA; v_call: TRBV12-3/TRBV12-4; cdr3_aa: CASSLLSRPQHF; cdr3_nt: TGTGCCAGCAGTTTACTCTCTCGGCCCCAGCATTTT
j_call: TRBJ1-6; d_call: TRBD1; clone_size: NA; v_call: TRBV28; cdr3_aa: CASMTGGPYNSPLHF; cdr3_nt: TGTGCCAGCATGACAGGGGGGCCATATAATTCACCCCTCCACTTT
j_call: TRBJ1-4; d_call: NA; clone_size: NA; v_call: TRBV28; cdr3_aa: CASSTRQIEKLFF; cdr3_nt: TGTGCCAGCAGTACCCGACAGATTGAAAAACTGTTTTTT
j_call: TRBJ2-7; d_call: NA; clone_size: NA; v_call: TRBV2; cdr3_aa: CASSEAPGVPEEQYF; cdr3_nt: TGTGCCAGCAGTGAAGCGCCGGGGGTGCCGGAAGAGCAGTACTTC
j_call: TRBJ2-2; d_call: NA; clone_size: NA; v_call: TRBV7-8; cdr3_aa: CASSPRTGELFF; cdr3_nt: TGTGCCAGCAGCCCTCGGACCGGGGAGCTGTTTTTT
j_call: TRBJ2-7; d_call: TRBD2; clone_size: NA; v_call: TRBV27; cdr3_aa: CASSSGSGPYYEQYF; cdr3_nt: TGTGCCAGCAGTTCGGGTAGCGGGCCTTACTACGAGCAGTACTTC
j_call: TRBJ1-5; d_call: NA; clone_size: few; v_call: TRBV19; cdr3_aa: CASSILQGHQPQHF; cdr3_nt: TGTGCCAGTAGTATCTTGCAGGGGCATCAGCCCCAGCATTTT
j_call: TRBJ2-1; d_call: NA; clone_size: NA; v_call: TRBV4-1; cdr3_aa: CASSQGPGLNNEQFF; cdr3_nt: TGCGCCAGCAGCCAAGGCCCCGGGTTAAACAATGAGCAGTTCTTC
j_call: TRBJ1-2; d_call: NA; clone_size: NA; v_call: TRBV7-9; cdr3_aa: CASSPPGGLGGYTF; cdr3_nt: TGTGCCAGCAGCCCCCCCGGCGGGCTTGGGGGCTACACCTTC
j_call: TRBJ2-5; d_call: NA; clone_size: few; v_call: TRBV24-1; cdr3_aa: CATSRRGQETQYF; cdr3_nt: TGTGCCACCAGTAGACGAGGGCAAGAGACCCAGTACTTC
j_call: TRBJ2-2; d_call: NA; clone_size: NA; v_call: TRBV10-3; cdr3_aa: CAISESYNLNTGELFF; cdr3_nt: TGTGCCATCAGTGAGTCGTATAATTTGAACACCGGGGAGCTGTTTTTT
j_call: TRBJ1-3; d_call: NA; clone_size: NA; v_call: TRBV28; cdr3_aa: CASRTDFSGNTIYF; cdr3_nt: TGTGCCAGCAGGACAGACTTTTCTGGAAACACCATATATTTT
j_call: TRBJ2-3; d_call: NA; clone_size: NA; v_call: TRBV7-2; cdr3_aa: CASSLFTDTQYF; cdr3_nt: TGTGCCAGCAGCCTGTTCACAGATACGCAGTATTTT